Detailed here is one T cell receptor beta chain. This sample was included in a study of glioma-infiltrating T cells after dendritic cell vaccination. Time point given: after dendritic cell vaccination, including at tumor progression/relapse. Only in-frame clones appear in the TCRdb table, and some are missing; sequencing was by immunoSEQ multiplex PCR. The sample shows 85,000 or so clones, 75% to 90% of them seen only once. Germline V lookup: CDR1 MGHRA, CDR2 YSYEKL. Trimming stripped 4 bases from V and 1 base from J, with 20 bases between. The CDR3 is 19 residues long. This sample comprised blood, obtained after dendritic cell vaccination. The source of this sequence is a human donor with glioblastoma. V usage is TRBV4-1 and J usage is TRBJ2-6, with a weak D call TRBD1 (5 bases). The CDR3 spells CASSPTRVRELSGANVLTF. The DNA of the CDR3 is TGCGCCAGCAGCCCGACAAGGGTCAGGGAACTGTCTGGGGCCAACGTCCTGACTTTC.